The clone carrying this T cell receptor beta chain was recorded a few times. Its target is not known. This sample was included in a study of response to subunit inactivated influenza vaccine. Study-level results: Authors suggested few new T cells are recruited by each seasonal influenza vaccination.

MiXCR, applied by TCRdb to the RT-PCR reads, yields one record per CDR3 protein. Of 650,000 to 800,000 distinct CDR3 sequences in the sample, more than 11% were seen once. This clonotype originated in a man aged 50-59 years who received an inactivated influenza vaccine. The material sequenced was PBMCs from blood, taken 14 days before vaccination.

The CDR3 spells CASSLGGEGEAFF. CDR3 nucleotides: TGTGCCAGCAGTTTAGGAGGGGAAGGGGAAGCTTTCTTT. The gene calls are TRBV12-3 or TRBV12-4 and TRBJ1-1; D is possibly TRBD1 (5 bases). The length of the CDR3 is 13 residues. Trimming cost V 1 base and J 8 bases, with 11 bases left between them.